The 15 T cell receptor beta chains presented below share a single source sample, sequenced in a study of cytomegalovirus exposure and HLA in healthy donors. PCR used 60 Vbeta primers and 13 Jbeta primers. Produced via immunoSEQ multiplex PCR; TCRdb's table is partial and in-frame only. The repertoire holds 100,000 to 150,000 clones, with about 84% as singletons. Sequencing used PBMCs. These receptors originate from a man in his forties in good health and CMV-seronegative.

This clone was observed a single time. This chain joins TRBV6-5 and TRBJ2-1, with 8 positions matching TRBD1. Trimming at V came to 2 bases and at J to 11 bases, leaving 5 bases not matched to a gene. This CDR3 region has 13 residues. The germline V gene encodes CDR1 MNHEY and CDR2 SVGAGI. This CDR3 reads CASSYPTGGKQFF. CDR3 nucleotide sequence: TGTGCCAGCAGTTACCCAACAGGGGGAAAGCAGTTCTTC.

The chain carries TRBV19 and TRBJ1-5; no firm D call. Trimming removed 10 bases at V and 5 bases at J, with 15 bases between. Looked up from germline, CDR1 is LNHDA and CDR2 is SQIVND (reference sequence). The CDR3 extends over 13 amino acids. In DNA, the CDR3 is TGTGCCACACTCGGCGGTCGACATCAGCCCCAGCATTTT. This gives the protein CATLGGRHQPQHF.

J is TRBJ1-1 and V is TRBV5-1, with a weak D call TRBD1 (6 bases). The V and J ends lost 0 bases and 5 bases respectively, with 11 bases between them. This CDR3 comprises 14 residues. Germline V CDR1 and CDR2: SGHRS, YFSETQ. CDR3 residues: CASSLAGRGTEAFF. As DNA, the CDR3 is TGCGCCAGCAGCTTGGCAGGGAGGGGGACTGAAGCTTTCTTT.

V and J are TRBV7-2 and TRBJ2-1; D possibly corresponds to TRBD2 (5 bases). V was pared by 5 bases and J by 6 bases, with 14 bases between. Per germline, CDR1 SGHTA and CDR2 FQGNSA. This CDR3 region has 14 residues. The chain's CDR3 is CASSPGQAGNEQFF. The CDR3 DNA sequence: TGTGCCAGCAGCCCCGGGCAGGCGGGCAATGAGCAGTTCTTC.

This clone was picked up a small number of times. The J gene is TRBJ2-7, the V gene TRBV27; 9 bases map to TRBD1. Trimming removed 3 bases from V and 3 bases from J; junction bases left unmatched: 6. Germline CDR1 MNHEY, CDR2 SMNVEV (reference sequence). The CDR3 is 15 residues long. CDR3 sequence: CASSFRTGGIYEQYF. DNA for the CDR3: TGTGCCAGCAGTTTTAGAACAGGGGGCATCTACGAGCAGTACTTC.

This clone was observed a single time. The chain uses TRBV14 and TRBJ1-6; perhaps TRBD1 as D (5 bases). CDR3 length equals 16 residues. Trimming left V 1 base short and J 9 bases short, with 16 bases between. The germline CDR1 and CDR2 sequences are SGHDN and FVKESK. This CDR3 reads CASSQVAAGWVSPLHF. CDR3 sequence (DNA): TGTGCCAGCAGCCAAGTTGCGGCAGGGTGGGTTTCACCCCTCCACTTT. Supplemented by reference TRBV14 and TRBJ1-6, the full variable domain reads EAGVTQFPSHSVIEKGQTVTLRCDPISGHDNLYWYRRVMGKEIKFLLHFVKESKQDESGMPNNRFLAERTGGTYSTLKVQPAELEDSGVYFCASSQVAAGWVSPLHFGNGTRLTVT.

CDR3 coding DNA: TGTGCCAGCAGCTCTCGACCCCCCGGGACAGCACCCTACGAGCAGTACTTC. Encoded protein: CASSSRPPGTAPYEQYF. The chain uses TRBV7-9 and TRBJ2-5; 7 bases map to TRBD1. The better agreement between TRBJ2-7 and the DNA end casts doubt on the J call. Germline V gene sequence: CDR1 SEHNR, CDR2 FQNEAQ (reference sequence). CDR3 length: 17 residues.

The chain joins TRBV7-8 to TRBJ1-4; a possible D gene is TRBD1 (6 bases). V was cut by 1 base and J by 4 bases, with 10 bases left in between. In germline, CDR1 is SGHVS, CDR2 FQNEAQ. The length of the CDR3 is 15 residues. The CDR3 DNA is TGTGCCAGCAGCTTAGATGGGACAAGTAATGAAAAACTGTTTTTT. This gives the protein CASSLDGTSNEKLFF.

The rearrangement links TRBV25-1 to TRBJ1-6, with D unresolved. V dropped 8 bases and J dropped 16 bases, with 12 bases sitting between them. The V gene's germline CDR1 is MGHDK and CDR2 SYGVNS. This CDR3 region has 10 residues. The CDR3 sequence: CASLSKTLHF. In DNA, the CDR3 is TGTGCCAGCCTAAGCAAAACGCTCCACTTT.

The chain joins TRBV5-1 to TRBJ1-1, with D perhaps matching TRBD1 (6 bases). The CDR3 contains 15 residues. The germline CDR1 and CDR2 sequences are SGHRS and YFSETQ. Trimming removed 4 bases at V and 0 bases at J, with 13 bases between. CDR3 amino acids: CASSRGGALNTEAFF. For the CDR3, the DNA is TGCGCCAGCAGCCGGGGGGGGGCACTGAACACTGAAGCTTTCTTT.

V gene TRBV19 combines with J gene TRBJ2-2; 8 positions agree with TRBD1. The trim removed 1 base at V and 6 bases at J, leaving 4 bases unmatched. The CDR3 contains 15 residues. CDR1 LNHDA and CDR2 SQIVND come from the germline V gene (reference sequence). The CDR3 nucleotides read TGTGCCAGTAGTATAGTGACAGGGGCGCCCGGGGAGCTGTTTTTT. Its translation is CASSIVTGAPGELFF. Combining the CDR3 with reference TRBV19 and TRBJ2-2 gives the whole variable domain DGGITQSPKYLFRKEGQNVTLSCEQNLNHDAMYWYRQDPGQGLRLIYYSQIVNDFQKGDIAEGYSVSREKKESFPLTVTSAQKNPTAFYLCASSIVTGAPGELFFGEGSRLTVL.

This clone was found a few times. V and J are TRBV7-9 and TRBJ2-2, with TRBD1 matching over 11 bases. The CDR3 runs to 18 residues. V gave up 3 bases and J gave up 4 bases; unmatched junction bases: 10. Germline lookup yields CDR1 SEHNR and CDR2 FQNEAQ (reference sequence). The CDR3 loop reads CASSLTTDRGLVTGELFF. The CDR3 DNA reads as TGTGCCAGCAGCTTGACGACGGACAGGGGGCTGGTCACCGGGGAGCTGTTTTTT.

V usage is TRBV29-1 and J usage is TRBJ2-1; 13 positions agree with TRBD2. There are 16 residues in the CDR3. CDR1 and CDR2 (germline): SQVTM, ANQGSEA. The J segment lost 4 bases and the V segment lost 6 bases, leaving 9 bases of the junction unmatched. DNA for the CDR3: TGCAGCGTATGGACTAGCGGGGGACCGTCATACAATGAGCAGTTCTTC. The encoded protein is CSVWTSGGPSYNEQFF.

The genes are TRBV5-1 and TRBJ2-5, with D unresolved. The ends were cut back, 4 bases at V and 5 bases at J, with 9 bases in the middle. The CDR3 spans 12 residues. Germline CDR1 reads SGHRS; CDR2 reads YFSETQ. The CDR3 nucleotides are TGCGCCAGCAGCACAGACCGTGAGACCCAGTACTTC. As protein: CASSTDRETQYF.

Turning to this clone: Different DNA sequences within this sample yield the same CDR3. The chain couples TRBV6-6 to TRBJ2-2; unclear D gene. The V end was cut by 10 bases, the J end by 6 bases, with 15 bases between. CDR1 MNHNY and CDR2 SVGAGI come from the germline V gene (reference sequence). This CDR3 region has 13 residues. The CDR3 is CATSSVRPGELFF. Here the CDR3 DNA reads TGTGCCACATCTAGTGTCCGGCCCGGGGAGCTGTTTTTT.